Presented here are 15 T cell receptor beta chains from one specimen sequenced in a study of T-cell memory formation after mild COVID-19. TCRdb re-called the 5' RACE reads with MiXCR, one entry per CDR3 protein. The repertoire consists of 250,000 to 300,000 distinct CDR3 sequences, with roughly 16% occurring once and the leading ten covering about 23%. The specimen sequenced was PBMCs or a T cell subset sorted from them (not recorded which). These receptors were collected from a young man who had mild COVID-19 (a few samples of this study predate the infection). Cell type and time point are not known.

This clonotype has a handful of counts. The genes are TRBV27 and TRBJ1-6; D remains ambiguous. The germline gives CDR1 MNHEY, CDR2 SMNVEV (reference sequence). Trimming shortened V by 5 bases and J by 9 bases, and 17 bases separated the two germline ends. The CDR3 is 15 residues long. The CDR3 DNA is TGTGCCAGCAGTAGGGAGGGCGACAATGGTTCACCCCTCCACTTT. It encodes CASSREGDNGSPLHF.

The chain links TRBV7-2 to TRBJ1-6; 7 bases are shared with TRBD1. The germline gives CDR1 SGHTA, CDR2 FQGNSA. CDR3 length equals 17 residues. V shed 1 base and J 7 bases; nucleotides not matched to a gene: 10. CDR3 in DNA: TGTGCCAGCAGCTTAGGCTGGCCGGGGACAGACAATTCACCCCTCCACTTT. Translated: CASSLGWPGTDNSPLHF.

The chain couples TRBV5-5 to TRBJ1-6; D unresolved. This CDR3 is built from 13 residues. Germline CDR1 is SGHKS and CDR2 is YYEKEE (reference sequence). Trimming pared 1 base from V and 9 bases from J, leaving 8 bases between. The CDR3 DNA reads TGTGCCAGCAGCTTGTTCGAGGGTTCACCCCTCCACTTT. Its translation is CASSLFEGSPLHF. The full variable domain, rest sourced from reference TRBV5-5 and TRBJ1-6, is DAGVTQSPTHLIKTRGQQVTLRCSPISGHKSVSWYQQVLGQGPQFIFQYYEKEERGRGNFPDRFSARQFPNYSSELNVNALLLGDSALYLCASSLFEGSPLHFGNGTRLTVT.

The chain has TRBV5-5 and TRBJ1-6; 10 nucleotides align to TRBD1. The V and J ends lost 1 base and 9 bases, in that order; junction bases with no gene match: 4. CDR1 is SGHKS, CDR2 YYEKEE, per germline (reference sequence). The CDR3 covers 15 residues. The CDR3 sequence: CASSLPGTGVSPLHF. CDR3 bases: TGTGCCAGCAGCTTGCCCGGGACAGGGGTTTCACCCCTCCACTTT.

The chain joins TRBV7-2 to TRBJ1-5; TRBD1 matches at 8 bases. Germline lookup yields CDR1 SGHTA and CDR2 FQGNSA. The V segment lost 1 base and the J segment 5 bases; nucleotides outside the gene matches: 10. This CDR3 contains 17 residues. The CDR3 is CASSLDPRGTGYQPQHF. CDR3 sequence (DNA): TGTGCCAGCAGCTTAGATCCCCGCGGGACAGGTTATCAGCCCCAGCATTTT. Filled out from reference TRBV7-2 and TRBJ1-5, the complete variable domain reads GAGVSQSPSNKVTEKGKDVELRCDPISGHTALYWYRQSLGQGLEFLIYFQGNSAPDKSGLPSDRFSAERTGGSVSTLTIQRTQQEDSAVYLCASSLDPRGTGYQPQHFGDGTRLSIL.

The chain joins TRBV7-2 to TRBJ1-2, with TRBD1 identical over 10 bases. CDR3 size: 15 residues. J lost 4 bases, V lost 5 bases, and 7 bases had no gene match. Per the germline V gene, CDR1 is SGHTA and CDR2 is FQGNSA. The DNA for the CDR3 is TGTGCCAGCAGCCCGCGACAGGGGGCCCTCTATGGCTACACCTTC. Translated: CASSPRQGALYGYTF.

This chain connects TRBV27 to TRBJ1-1, with TRBD1 matching over 8 bases. This CDR3 comprises 14 residues. The germline gives CDR1 MNHEY, CDR2 SMNVEV (reference sequence). The J segment lost 4 bases and the V segment lost 5 bases, leaving 6 bases of the junction unmatched. The CDR3 DNA sequence: TGTGCCAGCAGTGGCGGACAGGGTCGCACTGAAGCTTTCTTT. This encodes CASSGGQGRTEAFF.

The rearrangement links TRBV5-1 to TRBJ2-2; 10 nucleotides line up with TRBD1. The CDR3 has 17 residues. The germline V gene encodes CDR1 SGHRS and CDR2 YFSETQ. Trimming took 0 bases from V and 5 from J; bases not matched to a gene: 7. DNA for the CDR3: TGCGCCAGCAGCTTGGCCGTAGGACAGGGGGGAACCGGGGAGCTGTTTTTT. Amino acid sequence: CASSLAVGQGGTGELFF.

This clonotype was observed many times. CDR3 amino acids: CASSPLAGATDTQYF. CDR3 coding DNA: TGTGCCAGCAGTCCCCTCGCGGGGGCAACAGATACGCAGTATTTT. This chain uses TRBV12-3 or TRBV12-4 with TRBJ2-3; possibly TRBD2 for D (7 bases). V was trimmed by 5 bases and J by 3 bases, leaving 15 bases between them. The CDR3 has 15 residues.

This clonotype turned up a few times. The rearrangement uses TRBV20-1 and TRBJ2-1; the D gene is possibly TRBD1 (6 bases). Trimming pared 6 bases from V and 3 bases from J, leaving 12 bases between. Germline CDR1 reads DFQATT; CDR2 reads SNEGSKA (reference sequence). CDR3 length: 13 amino acids. CDR3 protein: CSAAGTNYNEQFF. The CDR3 coding sequence is TGCAGTGCAGCTGGGACAAACTACAATGAGCAGTTCTTC.

This clonotype was observed a few times. The V and J genes are TRBV6-2 or TRBV6-3 and TRBJ2-5, with unresolved D. The length of the CDR3 is 15 residues. V was clipped by 6 bases and J by 3 bases, with 17 bases between them. Germline lookup yields CDR1 MNHEY and CDR2 SVGEGT. Here the CDR3 DNA reads TGTGCCAGCAGCTCGTACGATGCCTCGGAAGAGACCCAGTACTTC. This sequence encodes CASSSYDASEETQYF.

The chain joins TRBV5-5 to TRBJ1-4; D gene uncertain. CDR1 and CDR2 (germline): SGHKS, YYEKEE (reference sequence). The CDR3 sequence is 9 residues long. In DNA, the CDR3 is TGTGCGCGTCCTGAAAAACTGTTTTTT. Its translation is CARPEKLFF.

This clonotype was observed at least ten times. The chain employs TRBV4-3 and TRBJ2-1, with D possibly matching TRBD1 (6 bases). Germline CDR1 LGHNA, CDR2 YSLEER. The CDR3 spans 18 residues. V lost 0 bases, J lost 0 bases, and 15 bases lay in between. The CDR3 loop is CASSQDPRGTSSYNEQFF. CDR3 DNA sequence: TGCGCCAGCAGCCAAGATCCGAGGGGGACGAGCTCCTACAATGAGCAGTTCTTC.

Ten or more counts support this clonotype. This rearrangement joins TRBV18 to TRBJ1-2, with 7 positions matching TRBD1. In germline, CDR1 is KGHSH, CDR2 LQKENI. This CDR3 spans 13 amino acids. With 8 bases clipped from V and 3 bases from J, the junction kept 6 bases outside the gene matches. CDR3 amino acids: CASSPDRDYGYTF. The CDR3 DNA reads as TGTGCCAGCAGTCCTGACAGGGACTATGGCTACACCTTC.

This clonotype was detected a few times. The chain combines TRBV20-1 with TRBJ2-3, with D possibly being TRBD1 or TRBD2 (6 bases each). V was pared by 3 bases and J by 1 base, with 14 bases between. The V gene's germline CDR1 is DFQATT and CDR2 SNEGSKA (reference sequence). This CDR3 has 15 residues. CDR3 region: CSASVIGGRTDTQYF. CDR3 in DNA: TGCAGTGCTAGCGTAATAGGGGGGCGCACAGATACGCAGTATTTT.